Listed below are T cell receptor beta chains from one sample, sequenced in a study of T cell repertoires in cytomegalovirus infection. TCRdb itself ran the reads through MiXCR, one entry per CDR3 protein. The sample contains approximately 550,000 distinct CDR3 sequences, approximately 17% of which appear only once. The sequenced sample was CD8+ T cells from PBMCs. The receptors derive from a human donor in good health (CMV status not recorded). Some clones in this sample may be carry-over from other donors' samples. Both conserved end residues are part of each CDR3. Each record gives: J gene, D gene, V gene, clone size, CDR3 protein, CDR3 DNA. The D gene is left open where the match is weak. Clone size is shown for a subset of rows, as once, few, many or a class of expanded clone.

TRBJ2-2 TRBD1 TRBV28 few CASNQGASIGELFF TGTGCCAGCAACCAGGGGGCATCAATCGGGGAGCTGTTTTTT
TRBJ2-7 . TRBV6-1 . CASSETLFLPGRRTSVRKQYF TGTGCCAGCAGTGAAACCCTATTCCTTCCCGGGCGCCGAACAAGTGTCCGGAAGCAGTACTTC
TRBJ2-1 . TRBV7-8 many CASSFGAEQFF TGTGCCAGCAGCTTCGGGGCTGAGCAGTTCTTC
TRBJ2-7 TRBD1 TRBV6-2/TRBV6-3 many CASTSGQGASYEQYF TGTGCCAGCACCTCGGGACAGGGTGCCTCCTACGAGCAGTACTTC
TRBJ2-7 TRBD2 TRBV28 . CASSRRAGGGFDEQYF TGTGCCAGCAGTCGGAGGGCGGGAGGAGGTTTCGACGAGCAGTACTTC
TRBJ2-7 . TRBV4-2 . CASSQEGSHEQYF TGTGCCAGCAGCCAAGAAGGCTCCCACGAGCAGTACTTC
TRBJ2-1 TRBD2 TRBV19 . CASMASGLRNEQFF TGTGCCAGTATGGCTAGCGGCCTCAGGAATGAGCAGTTCTTC
TRBJ1-4 . TRBV11-2 many CASSLRQVNEKLFF TGTGCCAGCAGCTTAAGGCAGGTTAATGAAAAACTGTTTTTT
TRBJ2-7 . TRBV4-1 . CASSQGAGRTYEQYF TGCGCCAGCAGCCAAGGTGCAGGACGGACCTACGAGCAGTACTTC
TRBJ2-7 TRBD1 TRBV4-1 few CASSGRDRAAEQYF TGCGCCAGCAGCGGCCGGGACAGGGCGGCCGAGCAGTACTTC
TRBJ2-7 TRBD2 TRBV27 . CASSPSSGVFTYEQYF TGTGCCAGCAGTCCATCTAGCGGGGTTTTTACCTACGAGCAGTACTTC
TRBJ1-2 . TRBV12-3/TRBV12-4 many CASSRTIALSNYGYTF TGTGCCAGCAGCCGTACGATAGCTCTTTCGAACTATGGCTACACCTTC
TRBJ1-4 . TRBV10-3 once CAIPYGGREKLFF TGTGCCATCCCCTACGGGGGACGAGAAAAACTGTTTTTT
TRBJ2-7 TRBD2 TRBV7-9 many CASSPGRAPYEQYF TGTGCCAGCAGCCCGGGGAGGGCTCCCTACGAGCAGTACTTC
TRBJ1-5 . TRBV9 . CASSVAPGGQPQHF TGTGCCAGCAGCGTAGCTCCGGGGGGTCAGCCCCAGCATTTT
TRBJ2-7 TRBD1 TRBV6-2/TRBV6-3 many CASSYGTGDYEQYF TGTGCCAGCAGTTACGGGACAGGGGACTACGAGCAGTACTTC
TRBJ2-7 . TRBV4-2 many CASSPRDVTHEQYF TGTGCCAGCAGCCCCCGGGACGTGACCCACGAGCAGTACTTC
TRBJ2-7 . TRBV12-3/TRBV12-4 . CASRSWVEQYF TGTGCCAGCAGATCGTGGGTCGAGCAGTACTTC
TRBJ1-1 TRBD1 TRBV28 many CASSGQVRSPYTEAFF TGTGCCAGCAGTGGACAGGTCAGGTCCCCGTACACTGAAGCTTTCTTT
TRBJ1-1 . TRBV27 . CASSLYPIAEAFF TGTGCCAGCAGTTTATACCCCATTGCTGAAGCTTTCTTT
TRBJ1-1 . TRBV30 few CAWTPGMNTEAFF TGTGCCTGGACCCCGGGCATGAACACTGAAGCTTTCTTT
TRBJ2-2 . TRBV4-1 . CASSPIQGSGGELFF TGCGCCAGCAGCCCGATACAGGGAAGTGGCGGGGAGCTGTTTTTT
TRBJ1-1 . TRBV7-9 many CASSAGRNTEAFF TGTGCCAGCAGTGCAGGACGGAACACTGAAGCTTTCTTT
TRBJ2-5 . TRBV25-1 many CASRATGTNTQETQYF TGTGCCAGCAGGGCGACCGGGACCAACACCCAAGAGACCCAGTACTTC
TRBJ2-5 TRBD2 TRBV20-1 . CSASRTSGRFQETQYF TGCAGTGCTAGCCGGACTAGCGGGAGATTCCAAGAGACCCAGTACTTC
TRBJ2-7 . TRBV28 few CASSLRFGARYEQYF TGTGCCAGCAGTTTAAGATTTGGAGCCCGCTACGAGCAGTACTTC
TRBJ2-1 TRBD2 TRBV6-5 few CASRSRDYGNEQFF TGTGCCAGCAGGTCCCGGGACTATGGGAATGAGCAGTTCTTC
TRBJ1-1 . TRBV12-3/TRBV12-4 few CASSFGGAAEAFF TGTGCCAGCAGTTTTGGGGGGGCGGCCGAAGCTTTCTTT
TRBJ1-1 . TRBV7-2 many CASSPHLGYTEAFF TGTGCCAGCAGCCCGCACTTGGGGTACACTGAAGCTTTCTTT
TRBJ1-5 . TRBV9 . CASSVGKGNQPQHF TGTGCCAGCAGCGTGGGGAAGGGCAATCAGCCCCAGCATTTT
TRBJ1-5 TRBD1 TRBV4-1 once CTSSRGQGANQPQHF TGCACCAGCAGCCGCGGACAGGGGGCTAATCAGCCCCAGCATTTT
TRBJ1-1 TRBD1 TRBV6-1 many CASGGGTGYMNTEAFF TGTGCCAGCGGAGGTGGGACAGGGTATATGAACACTGAAGCTTTCTTT
TRBJ2-3 . TRBV27 . CASSPRARSGNTQYF TGTGCCAGCAGTCCACGAGCGCGCTCGGGAAATACGCAGTATTTT
TRBJ1-5 . TRBV2 . CASRPLIDYQPQHF TGTGCCAGCCGCCCGCTTATCGACTATCAGCCCCAGCATTTT
TRBJ2-5 TRBD1 TRBV29-1 . CSVDPGGDETQYF TGCAGCGTTGATCCAGGGGGCGATGAGACCCAGTACTTC
TRBJ1-1 TRBD1 TRBV6-6 . CASFMDRGRVYTEAFF TGTGCCAGCTTTATGGACAGGGGGAGGGTATACACTGAAGCTTTCTTT
TRBJ2-7 . TRBV25-1 few CASKGGTYEQYF TGTGCCAGCAAGGGCGGAACCTACGAGCAGTACTTC
TRBJ2-5 . TRBV2 . CASSDETTQETQYF TGTGCCAGCAGTGACGAGACAACGCAAGAGACCCAGTACTTC
TRBJ1-3 . TRBV19 many CASISGVRDRGNTIYF TGTGCCAGTATCTCAGGGGTTCGAGACCGCGGAAACACCATATATTTT